Presented here are 9 T cell receptor beta chains from one specimen sequenced in a study of T cells in Graves' hyperthyroidism and ophthalmopathy. Template material for amplifying TCR beta CDR3 regions consisted of RNA transcripts. The TCR CDR3 was amplified in a first-round RT-PCR using the HTBI primer set. From the multiplex PCR reads, TCRdb called clonotypes with MiXCR, one entry per CDR3 protein. The sample shows roughly 290,000 distinct CDR3 sequences, over 15% of them seen only once. Sequencing input: blood. These receptors all come from a woman aged 55 to 70 with Graves' ophthalmopathy.

The chain links TRBV20-1 to TRBJ2-7; D is possibly TRBD1 (5 bases). The length of the CDR3 is 12 residues. With 0 bases removed from V and 3 bases from J, the gap between germline ends came to 6 bases. Germline V gene lookup returns CDR1 DFQATT and CDR2 SNEGSKA (reference sequence). CDR3 protein: CSARDGHYEQYF. The CDR3 DNA reads TGCAGTGCTAGAGATGGACACTACGAGCAGTACTTC.

In its sample, this clonotype was seen many times. DNA of the CDR3: TGTGCCAGCAGCGCGACTAGCCTATTCTCCTACGAGCAGTACTTC. Protein sequence: CASSATSLFSYEQYF. The rearrangement links TRBV11-1 to TRBJ2-7; 7 positions match TRBD2. J lost 0 bases, V lost 5 bases, and 7 bases had no gene match. In germline, CDR1 is SGHAT, CDR2 FQDESV (reference sequence). The CDR3 runs to 15 residues.

The chain is built from TRBV2 and TRBJ1-5; no clear D gene. Germline CDR1 and CDR2: SNHLY and FYNNEI. The CDR3 length is 13 residues. The germline V and J ends were trimmed by 6 bases and 3 bases, with 9 bases remaining between them. The CDR3 DNA sequence: TGTGCCAGCAGCGCGGACTTCAATCAGCCCCAGCATTTT. Its protein product is CASSADFNQPQHF.

This clonotype was detected many times. The chain employs TRBV7-2 and TRBJ2-7, with a possible D match to TRBD1 (6 bases). The V gene lost 1 base and the J gene lost 1 base, with 14 bases spanning the gap. This CDR3 is built from 16 residues. Germline V gene lookup returns CDR1 SGHTA and CDR2 FQGNSA. The CDR3 spells CASSLVGHNPSYEQYF. The DNA for the CDR3 is TGTGCCAGCAGCTTAGTGGGACACAATCCGTCCTACGAGCAGTACTTC.

On this clonotype: A much larger clone differs from this one at a single base, so this may be a read error. The chain combines TRBV29-1 with TRBJ1-1; 8 bases agree with TRBD1. Germline V CDR1 and CDR2: SQVTM, ANQGSEA. The CDR3 has 15 amino acids. This CDR3 reads CSVEDPGQENTGAFF. The CDR3 coding sequence is TGCAGCGTTGAAGATCCGGGACAGGAGAACACTGGAGCTTTCTTT.

In DNA form, the CDR3 reads TGTGCCAGCAGCTTAGGATTGACTAGCGGAAGCACAGATACGCAGTATTTT. Translation: CASSLGLTSGSTDTQYF. V usage is TRBV7-2 and J usage is TRBJ2-3, with TRBD2 matching 9 bases. CDR3 length equals 17 residues. Germline V gene data show CDR1 as SGHTA and CDR2 as FQGNSA. V lost 1 base, J lost 0 bases, and 5 bases stayed unmatched.

The sample holds one count of this clonotype. Given a much more abundant clone one base away, this may be a read error. Because it lacks the conserved phenylalanine or tryptophan at the end, this CDR3 is likely a read error. The rearrangement uses TRBV4-2 and TRBJ2-7; no firm D call. V was trimmed by 0 bases and J by 2 bases, leaving 8 bases between them. The germline V gene encodes CDR1 LGHNA and CDR2 YNFKEQ. The CDR3 is 14 residues long. The CDR3 here is CASSQDINTYEQYL. CDR3 sequence (DNA): TGTGCCAGCAGCCAAGATATAAATACCTACGAGCAGTACCTC.

This clonotype was recorded many times. The chain couples TRBV5-8 to TRBJ2-7; a weak D match, TRBD2 (5 bases). Trimming shortened V by 0 bases and J by 6 bases, and 13 bases separated the two germline ends. This CDR3 has 14 residues. Germline CDR1 and CDR2: SGHTS and YDEGEE. The CDR3 DNA sequence: TGTGCCAGCAGCTTGGGAGGGCTCGGGGTCGAGCAGTACTTC. Protein sequence: CASSLGGLGVEQYF. Using reference TRBV5-8 and TRBJ2-7 for the parts outside the CDR3, the full variable domain is EAGVTQSPTHLIKTRGQQATLRCSPISGHTSVYWYQQALGLGLQFLLWYDEGEERNRGNFPPRFSGRQFPNYSSELNVNALELEDSALYLCASSLGGLGVEQYFGPGTRLTVT.

This clonotype was detected ten times or more. The CDR3 region is CASSLEGTEGYGYTF. DNA of the CDR3: TGCGCCAGCAGCTTGGAAGGGACAGAAGGCTATGGCTACACCTTC. This rearrangement joins TRBV5-1 to TRBJ1-2; 7 nucleotides align to TRBD1. The CDR3 spans 15 residues. Germline CDR1 reads SGHRS; CDR2 reads YFSETQ. Trimming removed 0 bases from V and 4 bases from J; junction bases left unmatched: 6. Looking up the rest from reference TRBV5-1 and TRBJ1-2 gives the full variable domain: KAGVTQTPRYLIKTRGQQVTLSCSPISGHRSVSWYQQTPGQGLQFLFEYFSETQRNKGNFPGRFSGRQFSNSRSEMNVSTLELGDSALYLCASSLEGTEGYGYTFGSGTRLTVV.